This T cell receptor beta chain comes out of a study of cytomegalovirus exposure and HLA in healthy donors. As for the study in general: From about 170 million T cells, an earlier analysis saw roughly 110 million unique TCR beta sequences.

Germline V gene sequence: CDR1 SEHNR, CDR2 FQNEAQ (reference sequence). This CDR3 spans 15 amino acids. J was trimmed by 5 bases and V by 5 bases; bases with no gene match: 10. This PCR relied on a set of 60 Vbeta primers and 13 Jbeta primers. Produced via immunoSEQ multiplex PCR; TCRdb's table is partial and in-frame only. Of more than 110,000 clones listed, 55% to 80% are singletons. In regard to this clone: The antigen is unknown.

Study-wide results and caveats: Another analysis was done later, and it associated 16,951 TCR beta sequences with HLA alleles at 0.05 false discovery rate. Later work found most CMV-associated TCR beta chains apparently HLA-restricted.

The chain recombines TRBV7-9 with TRBJ2-7; TRBD1 matches at 9 bases. The source is a human donor in good health. Sequencing used PBMCs. Here the CDR3 reads CASSETGQGIHEQYF. The DNA of the CDR3 is TGTGCCAGCAGCGAAACGGGACAGGGAATCCACGAGCAGTACTTC.